This T cell receptor (beta chain) comes out of a study of blood T cell repertoires in COVID-19. V lost 1 base to trimming and J lost 5 bases; unmatched junction nucleotides: 2. Germline CDR1 SSHAT, CDR2 FNYEAQ (reference sequence). The length of the CDR3 is 15 residues. The table lists this clone with many counts. Across 20 to 25 US areas, participants ranged in age from 18 to 89 years. Clinical histories supplied by participants themselves formed the basis of cohort assignment. Produced via immunoSEQ multiplex PCR; TCRdb's table is partial and in-frame only. Among some 150,000 clones listed, approximately 79% were seen once.

The chain employs TRBV7-7 and TRBJ1-4, with 9 bases that match TRBD1. This clonotype was obtained from a woman between 45 and 60 years old who had recovered from COVID-19. Sequenced input: PBMCs or T cells enriched from blood (not recorded which). The CDR3 nucleotides are TGTGCCAGCAGCTTAGGGACAGGGGTGAATGAAAAACTGTTTTTT. Its translation: CASSLGTGVNEKLFF.